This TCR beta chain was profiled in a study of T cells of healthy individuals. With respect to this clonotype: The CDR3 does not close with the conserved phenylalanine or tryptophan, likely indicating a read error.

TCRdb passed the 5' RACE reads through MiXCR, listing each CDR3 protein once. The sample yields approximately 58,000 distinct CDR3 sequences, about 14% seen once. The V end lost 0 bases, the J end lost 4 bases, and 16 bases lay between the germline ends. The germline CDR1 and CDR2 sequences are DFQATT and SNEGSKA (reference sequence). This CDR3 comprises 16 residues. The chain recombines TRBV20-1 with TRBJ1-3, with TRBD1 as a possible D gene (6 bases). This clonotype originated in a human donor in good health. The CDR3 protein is CSARDGQGLAGNTIYS. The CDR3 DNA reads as TGCAGTGCTAGAGATGGGCAGGGGCTGGCGGGAAACACCATATATTCT.